Shown below are 28 T cell receptor beta chains from a single sample sequenced in a study of blood T cell repertoires in COVID-19. TCRdb's copy holds only in-frame clones and misses some; the assay was immunoSEQ multiplex PCR. The repertoire holds more than 85,000 clones, with roughly 90% as singletons. Sequencing input: peripheral blood. The source of these receptors is a man between 65 and 85 years old with acute or convalescent COVID-19.

This chain joins TRBV11-2 and TRBJ2-3; 8 nucleotides align to TRBD2. Germline V gene lookup returns CDR1 SGHAT and CDR2 FQNNGV. V shed 7 bases, J shed 2 bases, and the junction held 11 bases outside the gene matches. The CDR3 totals 16 residues. The CDR3 DNA follows: TGTGCCAGCACCCTAGGGGCGGGAGGCCTCACAGATACGCAGTATTTT. This gives the protein CASTLGAGGLTDTQYF.

Only one count was recorded for this clone. This rearrangement joins TRBV29-1 to TRBJ1-2, with D unclear. The CDR3 is made up of 13 amino acids. CDR1 SQVTM and CDR2 ANQGSEA come from the germline V gene. The germline V and J ends were trimmed by 7 bases and 6 bases, with 18 bases remaining between them. The DNA for the CDR3 is TGCAGCGCCGAGCGCATCCAACGAGATGGCTACACCTTC. It yields the protein CSAERIQRDGYTF.

This clone was counted only a few times. The rearrangement links TRBV11-3 to TRBJ1-1; unclear D gene. Trimming pared 5 bases from V and 0 bases from J, leaving 7 bases between. The CDR3 sequence is 13 residues long. The germline V gene has CDR1 SGHNT and CDR2 YENEEA. Here the CDR3 DNA reads TGTGCCAGCAGCCCAGGCATGAACACTGAAGCTTTCTTT. Protein: CASSPGMNTEAFF.

The chain is built from TRBV9 and TRBJ2-2; D unclear. CDR1 and CDR2 from the germline V gene are SGDLS and YYNGEE. The CDR3 is 16 amino acids. The ends were cut back, 4 bases at V and 3 bases at J, with 16 bases in the middle. The CDR3 here is CASSPHRNSYTGELFF. DNA for the CDR3: TGTGCCAGCAGCCCCCACCGTAACTCTTACACCGGGGAGCTGTTTTTT.

J is TRBJ2-2 and V is TRBV19, with a possible D match to TRBD2 (6 bases). Germline CDR1 reads LNHDA; CDR2 reads SQIVND (reference sequence). The CDR3 is 16 residues long. V gave up 7 bases and J gave up 4 bases, with 19 bases separating them. Written as DNA, the CDR3 is TGTGCCAGTAAGGCCCTGCGCGGGAAGGGCACCGGGGAGCTGTTTTTT. Encoded protein: CASKALRGKGTGELFF.

This sequence joins TRBV6-1 and TRBJ1-4; D possibly corresponds to TRBD1 (5 bases). The CDR3 consists of 14 residues. The V end lost 2 bases, the J end lost 3 bases, and 7 bases lay between the germline ends. Per germline, CDR1 MNHNS and CDR2 SASEGT. CDR3 DNA: TGTGCCAGCAGTGAAATAGGGGCTAATGAAAAACTGTTTTTT. Translating it yields CASSEIGANEKLFF.

The chain is built from TRBV5-1 and TRBJ2-3; no reliable D call. V lost 0 bases to trimming and J lost 5 bases, with 4 bases between them. CDR1 and CDR2 from the germline V gene are SGHRS and YFSETQ. This CDR3 comprises 12 residues. The CDR3 reads CASSLDGDTQYF. The CDR3 region has the DNA TGCGCCAGCAGCTTGGACGGAGATACGCAGTATTTT.

The chain uses TRBV19 and TRBJ1-2, with D perhaps matching TRBD1 (5 bases). The CDR3 runs 16 residues. The germline V gene has CDR1 LNHDA and CDR2 SQIVND (reference sequence). V was pared by 3 bases and J by 3 bases, with 17 bases between. The CDR3 DNA reads as TGTGCCAGTAGTATCCCGGGTGGAGAACAGGACTATGGCTACACCTTC. Protein product: CASSIPGGEQDYGYTF.

This clone was seen only once. The V and J genes are TRBV3-1 (or the pseudogene TRBV3-2) and TRBJ2-1; D perhaps matches TRBD1 (6 bases). The CDR3 runs 15 residues. Germline V gene sequence: CDR1 LGHDT, CDR2 YNNKEL (reference sequence). V gave up 1 base and J gave up 2 bases, with 9 bases separating them. The CDR3 is CASSQGTAAYNEQFF. CDR3 nucleotide sequence: TGTGCCAGCAGCCAAGGGACAGCCGCCTACAATGAGCAGTTCTTC.

The V and J genes are TRBV6-2 or TRBV6-3 and TRBJ2-7; D remains ambiguous. With 2 bases removed from V and 7 bases from J, the gap between germline ends came to 15 bases. The CDR3 has 14 residues. Per germline, CDR1 MNHEY and CDR2 SVGEGT. CDR3 in DNA: TGTGCCAGCAGTTACCAATTGGGTTTCGGGGAGCAGTACTTC. It codes for CASSYQLGFGEQYF.

The chain employs TRBV11-2 and TRBJ2-5; tentatively, D is TRBD2 (7 bases). This CDR3 spans 14 amino acids. Per the germline V gene, CDR1 is SGHAT and CDR2 is FQNNGV. Trimming cost V 1 base and J 3 bases, with 9 bases left between them. The DNA of the CDR3 is TGTGCCAGCAGCTTAGCGGGGGGCAAAGAGACCCAGTACTTC. It yields the protein CASSLAGGKETQYF.

The chain links TRBV11-2 to TRBJ2-1; 8 bases align to TRBD2. The CDR3 runs to 18 residues. CDR1 is SGHAT and CDR2 is FQNNGV in the germline V gene. Trimming took 5 bases from V and 9 from J; bases not matched to a gene: 21. CDR3 DNA sequence: TGTGCCAGCAGCCCAGGATCTTTCCGGGGGGGGCATCGCGGTGAGCAGTTCTTC. This codes for CASSPGSFRGGHRGEQFF.

The gene calls are TRBV5-5 and TRBJ1-5, with 8 bases lining up with TRBD1. The CDR3 sequence is 16 residues long. The trim removed 2 bases at V and 3 bases at J, leaving 7 bases unmatched. Germline V lookup: CDR1 SGHKS, CDR2 YYEKEE (reference sequence). CDR3 sequence: CASSLGPGGYNQPQHF. The DNA of the CDR3 is TGTGCCAGCAGCTTAGGGCCAGGGGGCTACAATCAGCCCCAGCATTTT. Supplemented by reference TRBV5-5 and TRBJ1-5, the full variable domain reads DAGVTQSPTHLIKTRGQQVTLRCSPISGHKSVSWYQQVLGQGPQFIFQYYEKEERGRGNFPDRFSARQFPNYSSELNVNALLLGDSALYLCASSLGPGGYNQPQHFGDGTRLSIL.

This rearrangement joins TRBV6-5 to TRBJ1-1; 10 bases are a match to TRBD1. The CDR3 has 16 residues. The germline gives CDR1 MNHEY, CDR2 SVGAGI. Trimming cost V 4 bases and J 0 bases; bases outside gene matches: 5. CDR3: CASSFGTGAMNTEAFF. DNA of the CDR3: TGTGCCAGCAGTTTTGGGACAGGGGCGATGAACACTGAAGCTTTCTTT.

The V call is TRBV12-3 or TRBV12-4, the J call TRBJ2-1, with 7 bases that match TRBD2. Germline trimming cut 8 bases from V and 5 bases from J; bases unmatched to any gene: 6. The CDR3 contains 13 residues. CDR3: CASAGEYHNEQFF. The CDR3 DNA reads TGTGCCAGCGCGGGAGAGTACCACAATGAGCAGTTCTTC.

V gene TRBV24-1 combines with J gene TRBJ1-5, with D possibly being TRBD1 (5 bases). This CDR3 contains 12 residues. Trimming shortened V by 3 bases and J by 8 bases, and 7 bases separated the two germline ends. In germline, CDR1 is KGHDR, CDR2 SFDVKD. The CDR3 sequence: CATSDGGEPQHF. In nucleotides, the CDR3 is TGTGCCACCAGTGATGGGGGGGAGCCCCAGCATTTT.

The CDR3 reads CAWSGGGITEAFF. CDR3 DNA: TGTGCCTGGAGTGGGGGGGGCATAACTGAAGCTTTCTTT. The J gene is TRBJ1-1, the V gene TRBV30; D may be TRBD1 (6 bases). Trimming removed 1 base from V and 5 bases from J, with 11 bases in between. Germline loops: CDR1 GTSNPN, CDR2 SVGIG (reference sequence). This CDR3 has 13 amino acids.

The rearrangement joins TRBV4-1 to TRBJ2-1, with TRBD2 matching over 11 bases. Per germline, CDR1 MGHRA and CDR2 YSYEKL. CDR3 length: 16 residues. With 0 bases clipped from V and 4 bases from J, the junction kept 2 bases outside the gene matches. The CDR3 DNA follows: TGCGCCAGCAGCCAAGACTTAGCGGGGGGGTACAATGAGCAGTTCTTC. It translates to CASSQDLAGGYNEQFF.

This clone was seen a single time. The rearrangement uses TRBV28 and TRBJ1-4; 10 bases are shared with TRBD1. CDR1 and CDR2 (germline): MDHEN, SYDVKM. The CDR3 totals 14 residues. V shed 5 bases, J shed 13 bases, and the junction held 10 bases outside the gene matches. CDR3 sequence reads: CASSTGQGLAALFF. Written as DNA, the CDR3 is TGTGCCAGCAGTACGGGACAGGGGTTAGCAGCACTGTTTTTT.

The chain links TRBV7-6 to TRBJ1-3; D is ambiguous. This CDR3 spans 13 amino acids. Trimming stripped 0 bases from V and 5 bases from J, with 5 bases between. Germline lookup yields CDR1 SGHVS and CDR2 FNYEAQ. The CDR3, as DNA: TGTGCCAGCAGCTTAGCGACAAGAAACACCATATATTTT. The encoded protein is CASSLATRNTIYF.

The chain carries TRBV5-1 and TRBJ1-1; D is unresolved. Trimming took 0 bases from V and 0 from J, leaving 12 bases between them. This CDR3 is 16 amino acids long. CDR1 SGHRS and CDR2 YFSETQ come from the germline V gene. CDR3 DNA sequence: TGCGCCAGCAGCTTGGGGTATTCGGTTCTGAACACTGAAGCTTTCTTT. This gives the protein CASSLGYSVLNTEAFF.

For the CDR3, the DNA is TGTGCCTGGAGTGGGCCCGGCAATCAGCCCCAGCATTTT. As protein: CAWSGPGNQPQHF. The rearrangement uses TRBV30 and TRBJ1-5; D not resolved. CDR3 length equals 13 residues. CDR1 and CDR2 (germline): GTSNPN, SVGIG (reference sequence). Trimming took off 1 base at V and 2 bases at J, with 6 bases between the two ends.

The CDR3 loop reads CASSVVTDTEAFF. The CDR3 DNA reads TGTGCCAGCAGCGTAGTCACAGACACTGAAGCTTTCTTT. The V call is TRBV9, the J call TRBJ1-1; D is ambiguous. CDR1 SGDLS and CDR2 YYNGEE come from the germline V gene. V was pared by 0 bases and J by 3 bases, with 6 bases between. The CDR3 consists of 13 residues.

The chain is built from TRBV5-5 and TRBJ2-1; D might be TRBD1 (5 bases). Trimming took off 3 bases at V and 8 bases at J, with 15 bases between the two ends. CDR3 size: 14 residues. The germline gives CDR1 SGHKS, CDR2 YYEKEE (reference sequence). The chain's CDR3 is CASSCRQPKDEQFF. The CDR3 DNA is TGTGCCAGCAGCTGTCGACAGCCCAAGGATGAGCAGTTCTTC.

The rearrangement uses TRBV24-1 and TRBJ1-1, with D possibly being TRBD1 (6 bases). This CDR3 contains 13 residues. The V gene lost 5 bases and the J gene lost 7 bases, with 13 bases spanning the gap. In germline, CDR1 is KGHDR, CDR2 SFDVKD. The CDR3 DNA follows: TGTGCCACCAGTGGATCAGGGGAAGATGAAGCTTTCTTT. This gives the protein CATSGSGEDEAFF.

The V and J genes are TRBV6-5 and TRBJ2-7, with D tentatively TRBD2 (5 bases). Deletions cut 0 bases from V and 3 bases from J, with 15 bases between. Germline V gene data show CDR1 as MNHEY and CDR2 as SVGAGI. The CDR3 length is 16 residues. The DNA of the CDR3 is TGTGCCAGCAGTTACTCCCTCCAGCGGTCCTACTACGAGCAGTACTTC. This codes for CASSYSLQRSYYEQYF.

The chain carries TRBV6-5 and TRBJ1-3, with a possible D match to TRBD1 (6 bases). This CDR3 spans 14 amino acids. Between the trimmed V and J ends, which lost 5 bases and 0 bases, there was a span of 8 bases. Germline loops: CDR1 MNHEY, CDR2 SVGAGI. In DNA, the CDR3 is TGTGCCAGCAGTAGGGACATCTCTGGAAACACCATATATTTT. It codes for CASSRDISGNTIYF.

The V call is TRBV14, the J call TRBJ2-2; D is possibly TRBD1 (6 bases). Trimming left V 4 bases short and J 4 bases short, with 16 bases between. Germline V lookup: CDR1 SGHDN, CDR2 FVKESK. The CDR3 consists of 16 residues. The CDR3 is CASSLNRIRGTGELFF. CDR3 nucleotide sequence: TGTGCCAGCAGCCTGAACAGGATCAGGGGCACCGGGGAGCTGTTTTTT.